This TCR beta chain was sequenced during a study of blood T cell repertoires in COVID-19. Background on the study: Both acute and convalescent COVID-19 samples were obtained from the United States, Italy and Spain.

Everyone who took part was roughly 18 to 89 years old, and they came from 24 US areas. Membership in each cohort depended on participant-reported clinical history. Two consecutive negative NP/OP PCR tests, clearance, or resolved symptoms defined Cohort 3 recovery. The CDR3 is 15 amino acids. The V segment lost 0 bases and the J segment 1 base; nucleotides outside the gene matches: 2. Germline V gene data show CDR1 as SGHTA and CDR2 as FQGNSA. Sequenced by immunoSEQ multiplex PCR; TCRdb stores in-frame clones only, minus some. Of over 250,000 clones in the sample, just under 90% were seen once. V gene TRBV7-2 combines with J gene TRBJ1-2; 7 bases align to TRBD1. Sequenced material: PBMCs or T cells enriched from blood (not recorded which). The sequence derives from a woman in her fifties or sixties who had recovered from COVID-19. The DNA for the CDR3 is TGTGCCAGCAGCTTAGCCCAGGGGGATAACTATGGCTACACCTTC. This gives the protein CASSLAQGDNYGYTF.